The clone carrying this TCR beta chain was seen repeatedly, ten times or more. The antigen is unknown. Replicate sorted-subset PCRs were loaded with around 0.2 ug DNA, 31,000 or so T cell genomes. Clones were read by immunoSEQ multiplex PCR, and TCRdb kept only the in-frame ones, dropping some. The sample shows roughly 700,000 clones, about nine tenths of them seen only once. This record belongs to a study of shared clonotypes between healthy human individuals. As for the study in general: Samples came from a couple of female and a few male donors aged 18 to 49. The study, taken as a whole, reports: Across subsets, estimated richness was generally greater for naive than for memory populations.

The length of the CDR3 is 17 residues. Germline V gene sequence: CDR1 LGHNA, CDR2 YNFKEQ. J gave up 6 bases and V 1 base, and 15 bases lay outside the gene matches. The sample was memory CD8+ T cells from PBMCs. Indicated subset: CD45RO+ cells pooled with CCR7-negative TemRA cells. This clonotype was sampled from a young man in good health. Some clones in this sample may be carry-over from other donors' samples. This chain joins TRBV4-2 and TRBJ2-7; the match to TRBD2 covers 7 bases. For the CDR3, the DNA is TGTGCCAGCAGCCAAGGTCTAGCGGCAGATATAGAATCCGAGCAGTACTTC. Translating it yields CASSQGLAADIESEQYF.